The rows below give T cell receptor beta chains drawn from one sample of a study of sequential checkpoint blockade in melanoma. Assay used: immunoSEQ multiplex PCR; TCRdb lists only in-frame clones, some missing. The table includes some 19,000 clones, around 88% detected once. Sequenced material: CD8+ T cells sorted from blood (inferred from file names), taken from a patient given nivolumab and ipilimumab in sequence. These receptors came from a human donor with melanoma. CDR3s include the opening cysteine and the closing phenylalanine or tryptophan. The D gene is left open where the match is weak. Clone sizes are given selectively: once, few, many, or a class where the clone is expanded.

J | size | V | D | CDR3 | DNA
TRBJ2-6 | few | TRBV5-6 | TRBD2 | CASTPAGGAGANVLTF | TGTGCCAGCACCCCCGCCGGGGGGGCTGGGGCCAACGTCCTGACTTTC
TRBJ1-5 | - | TRBV28 | - | CASRRQPSNQPQHF | TGTGCCAGCAGGAGACAGCCTAGCAATCAGCCCCAGCATTTT
TRBJ2-7 | few | TRBV7-9 | - | CASSLGHAGPYEQYF | TGTGCCAGCAGCTTAGGCCATGCAGGGCCCTACGAGCAGTACTTC
TRBJ1-4 | - | TRBV6-5 | - | CATGGLEKLFF | TGTGCCACTGGGGGGTTAGAAAAACTGTTTTTT
TRBJ1-2 | - | TRBV4-2 | - | CASSQAQDSLKDGYTF | TGTGCCAGCAGCCAAGCTCAGGACAGTCTAAAGGATGGCTACACCTTC
TRBJ2-7 | - | TRBV5-1 | TRBD1 | CASSEINRGRLEQYF | TGCGCCAGCAGCGAAATAAACAGGGGACGGCTCGAGCAGTACTTC
TRBJ2-7 | - | TRBV28 | - | CASSLGLSENEQYF | TGTGCCAGCAGTCTGGGACTCTCTGAGAACGAGCAGTACTTC
TRBJ1-1 | - | TRBV11-2 | - | CASSLGGGIGAEAFF | TGTGCCAGCAGCTTAGGGGGAGGGATTGGGGCTGAAGCTTTCTTT
TRBJ2-1 | - | TRBV6-6 | - | CASSYVDRYNEQFF | TGTGCCAGCAGTTATGTCGACAGGTACAATGAGCAGTTCTTC
TRBJ2-7 | - | TRBV9 | TRBD2 | CASSGGLAGYEQYF | TGTGCCAGCAGCGGAGGACTAGCGGGGTACGAGCAGTACTTC
TRBJ2-3 | - | TRBV7-9 | - | CASSPRGVSTDTQYF | TGTGCCAGCAGCCCCAGGGGGGTAAGCACAGATACGCAGTATTTT
TRBJ2-1 | - | TRBV4-1 | TRBD2 | CASSQGSGSGNEQFF | TGCGCCAGCAGCCAAGGTAGCGGGAGCGGAAATGAGCAGTTCTTC
TRBJ2-7 | - | TRBV9 | TRBD1 | CASSDRDRGDEQYF | TGTGCCAGCAGCGACCGGGACAGGGGGGACGAGCAGTACTTC
TRBJ2-1 | few | TRBV10-3 | - | CAISDGNEQFF | TGTGCCATCAGTGACGGTAATGAGCAGTTCTTC
TRBJ2-7 | - | TRBV4-1 | - | CASSQVQGQTSYEQYF | TGCGCCAGCAGCCAAGTTCAGGGCCAAACCTCCTACGAGCAGTACTTC
TRBJ1-2 | few | TRBV12-5 | - | CASGLTGSYGYTF | TGTGCTAGTGGTTTGACAGGGTCCTATGGCTACACCTTC
TRBJ2-6 | - | TRBV7-9 | - | CASPTGPSGANVLTF | TGTGCCAGCCCGACAGGTCCCTCTGGGGCCAACGTCCTGACTTTC
TRBJ1-1 | - | TRBV7-9 | - | CASSLNPGGGRITEAFF | TGTGCCAGCAGCTTAAATCCCGGGGGGGGTCGCATCACTGAAGCTTTCTTT
TRBJ2-1 | - | TRBV7-9 | - | CASSVTTGIVVDEQFF | TGTGCCAGCAGCGTGACTACAGGGATCGTCGTGGATGAGCAGTTCTTC
TRBJ2-1 | - | TRBV10-2 | - | CASSAGNEQFF | TGCGCCAGCAGTGCCGGGAATGAGCAGTTCTTC
TRBJ1-2 | few | TRBV4-2 | - | CASSQESAGGGYGYTF | TGTGCCAGCAGCCAAGAATCCGCGGGGGGCGGCTATGGCTACACCTTC
TRBJ2-5 | once | TRBV5-4 | TRBD1 | CASSPGTGWETQYF | TGTGCCAGCAGCCCCGGGACAGGGTGGGAGACCCAGTACTTC
TRBJ2-1 | - | TRBV6-5 | - | CASSYSNRVPYNEQFF | TGTGCCAGCAGTTACTCGAACAGGGTGCCCTACAATGAGCAGTTCTTC
TRBJ2-2 | - | TRBV4-1 | - | CASSHSPTGNTGELFF | TGCGCCAGCAGCCATAGCCCGACAGGGAACACCGGGGAGCTGTTTTTT
TRBJ1-1 | - | TRBV19 | - | CASSPQGIAEAFF | TGTGCCAGTAGTCCGCAGGGGATCGCTGAAGCTTTCTTT
TRBJ1-2 | - | TRBV7-9 | - | CASSLDSSRGYTF | TGTGCCAGCAGCTTAGATTCTTCGCGTGGCTACACCTTC
TRBJ1-1 | - | TRBV6-5 | TRBD1 | CASGGDRTVNTEAFF | TGTGCCAGCGGAGGGGACAGGACAGTGAACACTGAAGCTTTCTTT
TRBJ1-1 | - | TRBV6-1 | - | CASSEAVVGQENTEAFF | TGTGCCAGCAGTGAAGCGGTCGTTGGGCAGGAAAACACTGAAGCTTTCTTT
TRBJ1-2 | - | TRBV7-9 | - | CASSLLGNSRVGYTF | TGTGCCAGCAGCTTATTAGGGAACTCCAGGGTTGGCTACACCTTC
TRBJ2-3 | - | TRBV4-2 | TRBD2 | CASSPTSGSPDTQYF | TGTGCCAGCAGCCCGACTAGCGGGAGCCCAGATACGCAGTATTTT
TRBJ1-6 | - | TRBV13 | TRBD1 | CASSLQGGNSPLHF | TGTGCCAGCAGCCTACAGGGGGGGAATTCACCCCTCCACTTT
TRBJ2-4 | - | TRBV6-1 | TRBD2 | CASSGGLAGAKNIQYF | TGTGCCAGCAGTGGGGGGCTAGCGGGAGCCAAAAACATTCAGTACTTC
TRBJ2-3 | - | TRBV6-5 | TRBD2 | CASSPSGSTDTQYF | TGTGCCAGCAGTCCTAGCGGGAGCACAGATACGCAGTACTTT